This T cell receptor (beta chain) originates from a study of HIV-infected children after antiretroviral therapy interruption. Study-wide context: Recorded EBV and CMV exposure existed for most children.

This CDR3 is built from 17 residues. The V end lost 5 bases, the J end lost 0 bases, and 14 bases lay between the germline ends. Per the germline V gene, CDR1 is SGHAT and CDR2 is FQNNGV. Treatment given: PENTA 11 planned treatment interruption arm or continuous ART arm. Samples needed at least 5 million viable cryopreserved PBMCs. This clonotype was detected many times. What it recognizes is unknown. Overall study results and limits: Naive CD4+ sequences overlapped less between time points once interruption began.

The TCR library was built from RNA with a 3' RACE protocol and unique molecular identifiers. TCRdb itself ran the 3' RACE reads through MiXCR, one entry per CDR3 protein. The table includes about 46,000 distinct CDR3 sequences, around 4.5% detected once. The chain combines TRBV11-2 with TRBJ2-6; D is perhaps TRBD1 (5 bases). The sample in question was CD45RA+ CD4+ T cells from PBMCs, pooled from several time points, obtained from a donor given antiretroviral therapy, either interrupted or continuous. The subset is: naive CD4+ CD45RA+ CD45RO- T cells. This TCR was sampled from a pool of human donors with HIV. CDR3 region: CASSKRGGVSGANVLTF. DNA of the CDR3: TGTGCCAGCAGCAAAAGGGGTGGGGTCTCTGGGGCCAACGTCCTGACTTTC.